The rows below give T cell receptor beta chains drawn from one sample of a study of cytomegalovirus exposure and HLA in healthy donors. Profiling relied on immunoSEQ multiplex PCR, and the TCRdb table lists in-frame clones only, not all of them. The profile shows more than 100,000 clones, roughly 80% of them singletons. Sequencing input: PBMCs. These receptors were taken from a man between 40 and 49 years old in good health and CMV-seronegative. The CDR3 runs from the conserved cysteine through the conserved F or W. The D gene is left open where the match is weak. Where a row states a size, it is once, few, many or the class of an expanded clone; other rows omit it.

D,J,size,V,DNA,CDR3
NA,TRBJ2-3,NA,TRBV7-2,TGTGCCAGCAGCTTAGTGGGCAGCACAGATACGCAGTATTTT,CASSLVGSTDTQYF
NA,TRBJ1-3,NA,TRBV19,TGTGCCAGTAGTATGGGGGCGCGAGGAAACACCATATATTTT,CASSMGARGNTIYF
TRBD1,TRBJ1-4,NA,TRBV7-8,TGTGCCAGCAGCCTACAGGGGGAAGCTAATGAAAAACTGTTTTTT,CASSLQGEANEKLFF
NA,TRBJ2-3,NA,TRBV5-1,TGCGCCAGCAGCGCGGAGGGCGCAGATACGCAGTATTTT,CASSAEGADTQYF
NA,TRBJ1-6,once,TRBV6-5,TGTGCCAGCAGTTACTCGTGGGCCTCCTATAATTCACCCCTCCACTTT,CASSYSWASYNSPLHF
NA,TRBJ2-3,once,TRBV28,TGTGCCAGCACGGACAACCGCTTCACAGATACGCAGTATTTT,CASTDNRFTDTQYF
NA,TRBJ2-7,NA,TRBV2,TGTGCCAGCGAACTCTACGAGCAGTACTTC,CASELYEQYF
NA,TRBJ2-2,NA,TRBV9,TGTGCCAGCAGCTCCGGTAGGGGATGGACCGGGGAGCTGTTTTTT,CASSSGRGWTGELFF
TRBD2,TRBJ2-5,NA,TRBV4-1,TGCGCCAGCAGCCATATCCGGGAGGGTAGAGAGACCCAGTACTTC,CASSHIREGRETQYF
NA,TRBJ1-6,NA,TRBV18,TGTGCCAGCTCACCACTGCAGGTAGTAAATAATTCACCCCTCCACTTT,CASSPLQVVNNSPLHF
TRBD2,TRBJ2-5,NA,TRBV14,TGTGCCAGCAGCCAAGCTCGGGGGGTCCAAGAGACCCAGTACTTC,CASSQARGVQETQYF
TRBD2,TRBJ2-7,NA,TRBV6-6,TGTGCCAGCACCCCGAGTAGCGGGACCTACGAGCAGTACTTC,CASTPSSGTYEQYF
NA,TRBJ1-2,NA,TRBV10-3,TGTGCCATCAGTGAGTCGAGGAGCGGAGACGGGGGCTACACCTTC,CAISESRSGDGGYTF
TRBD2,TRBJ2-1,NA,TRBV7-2,TGTGCCAGCAGCTTAGAGAGCGGGAGGAGGTACAATGAGCAGTTCTTC,CASSLESGRRYNEQFF
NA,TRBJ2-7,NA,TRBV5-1,TGCGCCAGCAGCTCCTTCGAGCGCCGGGACGAGCAGTACTTC,CASSSFERRDEQYF
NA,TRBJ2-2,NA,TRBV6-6,TGTGCCAGCAGTTACACGGGGGCCGGGGAGCTGTTTTTT,CASSYTGAGELFF
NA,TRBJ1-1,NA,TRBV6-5,TGTGCCAGCAGTTACGTGGGGGGTAGGTCTTTCTTT,CASSYVGGRSFF
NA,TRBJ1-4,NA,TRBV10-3,TGTGCCATCAGCGAAGAGGGGGTAAATGAAAAACTGTTTTTT,CAISEEGVNEKLFF
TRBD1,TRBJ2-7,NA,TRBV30,TGTGCCTGGAGTGTCCCCTTGACAGGGGGAAAGTACGAGCAGTACTTC,CAWSVPLTGGKYEQYF
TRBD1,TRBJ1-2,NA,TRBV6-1,TGTGCCAGCAGTGTCGAGGGGGCCTTTGGCGGTGTCGACTATGGCTACACCTTC,CASSVEGAFGGVDYGYTF
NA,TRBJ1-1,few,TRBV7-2,TGTGCCAGCAGCTCCTCAGGGTTGGAGGGCACTGAAGCTTTCTTT,CASSSSGLEGTEAFF
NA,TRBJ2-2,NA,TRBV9,TGTGCCAGCAGCGTATGGACATCGAACACCGGGGAGCTGTTTTTT,CASSVWTSNTGELFF
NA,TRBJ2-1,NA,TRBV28,TGTGCCAGCAGGAGGGGGTACAATGAGCAGTTCTTC,CASRRGYNEQFF
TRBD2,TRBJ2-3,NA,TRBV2,TGTGCCACTGAACTAGCGGCAGCGCAGTATTTT,CATELAAAQYF
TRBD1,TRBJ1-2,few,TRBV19,TGTGCCAGTAGTATAAAGGGGGCGAGGAGTAACTATGGCTACACCTTC,CASSIKGARSNYGYTF
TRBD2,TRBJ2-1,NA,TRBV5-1,TGCGCCAGCAGGCCCTTCGGCGGGGGGGGTTTGAATGAGCAGTTCTTC,CASRPFGGGGLNEQFF
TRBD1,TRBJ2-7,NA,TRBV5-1,TGCGCCAGCAGCTTGGCCGGGACAGAAGAGTACTTC,CASSLAGTEEYF
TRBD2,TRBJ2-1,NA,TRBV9,TGTGCCAGCAGCGCCCTAGCGGGAGTTTACAATGAGCAGTTCTTC,CASSALAGVYNEQFF
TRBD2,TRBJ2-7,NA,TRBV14,TGTGCCAGCAGCCTGGGACTAGCGGGAGCCTACGAGCAGTACTTC,CASSLGLAGAYEQYF
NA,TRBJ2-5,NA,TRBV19,TGTGCCAGTAGTGGAGAAGAGACCCAGTACTTC,CASSGEETQYF
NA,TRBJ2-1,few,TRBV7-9,TGTTCCAGCAGCTTATTGGCCGGGGAGCAGTTCTTC,CSSSLLAGEQFF
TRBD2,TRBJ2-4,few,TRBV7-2,TGTGCCAGCAGCTTGACCGGGACTAGCGGTAGAAACATTCAGTACTTC,CASSLTGTSGRNIQYF
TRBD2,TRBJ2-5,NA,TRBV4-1,TGCGCCAGCAGCCAACACTGGGAGGGGGAGACCCAGTACTTC,CASSQHWEGETQYF
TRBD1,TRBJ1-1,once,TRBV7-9,TGTGCCAGCAGCTCGGACAGGGGTATTGCTGAAGCTTTCTTT,CASSSDRGIAEAFF
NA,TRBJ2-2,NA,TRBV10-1,TGCGCCAGCAGTGCAGACAGGCCATCCGGGGAGCTGTTTTTT,CASSADRPSGELFF
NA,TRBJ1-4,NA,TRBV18,TGTGCCAGCTCACCAAACGCGATTGCAACTAATGAAAAACTGTTTTTT,CASSPNAIATNEKLFF
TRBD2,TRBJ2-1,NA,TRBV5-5,TGTGCCAGCAGCTTGGTCCCGAGCGGGGGGAGCTACAATGAGCAGTTCTTC,CASSLVPSGGSYNEQFF
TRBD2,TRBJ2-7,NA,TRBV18,TGTGCCAGCTCACCACGGACTAGCGGGAGTTACGAGCAGTACTTC,CASSPRTSGSYEQYF
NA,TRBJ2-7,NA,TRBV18,TGTGCCAGCTCACTCGGTCCACCCTCCGGAGACTACGAGCAGTACTTC,CASSLGPPSGDYEQYF
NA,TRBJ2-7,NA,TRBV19,TGTGCCAGTAGTTTCCGGGACTTCTACGAGCAGTACTTC,CASSFRDFYEQYF
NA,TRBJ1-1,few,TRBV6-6,TGTGCCAGCAGTTACTCTGAGGCGGGAGAAGCTTTCTTT,CASSYSEAGEAFF
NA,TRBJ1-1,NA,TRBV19,TGTGCCAGTAGCTCCTTACGACAGCCGAACACTGAAGCTTTCTTT,CASSSLRQPNTEAFF
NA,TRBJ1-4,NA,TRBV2,TGTGCCACCTCTAGGACACTGACTGAAAAACTGTTTTTT,CATSRTLTEKLFF
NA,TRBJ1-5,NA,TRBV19,TGTGCCAGTAGTATGCCTCGTGGGGGGGCTTATCAGCCCCAGCATTTT,CASSMPRGGAYQPQHF
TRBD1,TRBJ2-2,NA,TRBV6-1,TGTGCCAGCAGTGAGTGGCGTTGGCAGGGGGCTTCCGGGGAGCTGTTTTTT,CASSEWRWQGASGELFF
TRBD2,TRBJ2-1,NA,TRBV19,TGTGCCAGTAGTACCACCGGACTAGCGGGGGGGTTACATCATGAGCAGTTCTTC,CASSTTGLAGGLHHEQFF
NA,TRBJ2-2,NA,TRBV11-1,TGTGCCAGCAGCCAGGTCAGGACACCGAACACCGGGGAGCTGTTTTTT,CASSQVRTPNTGELFF
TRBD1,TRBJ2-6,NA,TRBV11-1,TGTGCCAGCAGCTTAACAGGGGTTGGGGCCAACGTCCTGACTTTC,CASSLTGVGANVLTF
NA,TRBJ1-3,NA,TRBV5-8,TGTGCCAGCAGCTTGTCAGGAGGAAACACCATATATTTT,CASSLSGGNTIYF
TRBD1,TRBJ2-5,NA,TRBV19,TGTGCCAGTAGTGCAGGGGGCAGAGAGACCCAGTACTTC,CASSAGGRETQYF
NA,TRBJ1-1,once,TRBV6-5,TGTGCCAGCAGTCCCTCAAGGGGTAGAAACACTGAAGCTTTCTTT,CASSPSRGRNTEAFF
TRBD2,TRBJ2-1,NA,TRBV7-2,TGTGCCAGCAGCTTAGGAGGCGGGGGGCCCTACAATGAGCAGTTCTTC,CASSLGGGGPYNEQFF
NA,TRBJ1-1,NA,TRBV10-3,TGTGCCATCAGTGAGTCCTTGTTGGGACACCCCACTGAAGCTTTCTTT,CAISESLLGHPTEAFF
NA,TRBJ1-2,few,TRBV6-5,TGTGCCAGCAGTTACTCGAGAGAGATGCGCTACACCTTC,CASSYSREMRYTF